This T cell receptor (beta chain) originates from a study of blood T cell repertoires in COVID-19. Whole-study context: COVID-19 samples from acute and convalescent phases originated in the United States, Italy and Spain.

As processed by the authors: Amplification of reference gene primers provided the estimated nucleated cell counts. Repertoires were generated with immunoSEQ multiplex PCR, while TCRdb's copy carries only in-frame clones and drops some. V and J calls plus clone size are reproduced from that table; the DNA served to infer D and trimming. Among 65,000 to 80,000 clones listed, 86% were seen once. This CDR3 has 10 residues. Germline V gene lookup returns CDR1 DFQATT and CDR2 SNEGSKA (reference sequence). Trimming cost V 0 bases and J 9 bases, with 6 bases left between them. The specimen was peripheral blood. The chain combines TRBV20-1 with TRBJ2-7; D gene ambiguous. The TCR was taken from a man at least 80 years old in a cohort sampled during active COVID-19. The CDR3 region is CSARDGGQYF. DNA for the CDR3: TGCAGTGCTAGAGATGGCGGGCAGTACTTC.